The entry below describes one T cell receptor beta chain. Antigen: not known. In the PCR, 60 Vbeta and 13 Jbeta primers were used. TCRdb keeps only in-frame clones here, not all; method: immunoSEQ multiplex PCR. The data contain 86,000 or so clones, around 79% of them seen just once; the ten biggest clones take up about 15%. These data belong to a study of cytomegalovirus exposure and HLA in healthy donors. Study background: Counted in an early data release were about 85 million unique TCRs from HLA-typed donors. Broader study findings: The HLA-A and HLA-B alleles of most subjects were reportedly predicted accurately from TCR beta sequences. Association of a missense DCLRE1C variant with TCR beta V- and J-gene trimming was reported in a later analysis.

CDR1 is MDHEN and CDR2 is SYDVKM in the germline V gene. Deletions cut 3 bases from V and 0 bases from J, with 9 bases between. The CDR3 consists of 15 residues. The V and J genes are TRBV28 and TRBJ1-3; D is unresolved. The TCR sequence derives from a woman in her thirties or forties in good health and CMV-seropositive. The sequenced sample consisted of PBMCs. The chain's CDR3 is CASSFSGLSGNTIYF. The CDR3 DNA reads TGTGCCAGCAGTTTCTCCGGACTCTCTGGAAACACCATATATTTT. Looking up the rest from reference TRBV28 and TRBJ1-3 gives the full variable domain: DVKVTQSSRYLVKRTGEKVFLECVQDMDHENMFWYRQDPGLGLRLIYFSYDVKMKEKGDIPEGYSVSREKKERFSLILESASTNQTSMYLCASSFSGLSGNTIYFGEGSWLTVV.